A selection of T cell receptor beta chains follows, all from one sample in a study of blood T cell repertoires in COVID-19. The data were produced by immunoSEQ multiplex PCR, yet TCRdb's version contains in-frame clones alone and is incomplete. The table records 130,000 to 150,000 clones, 89% of them present only once. Material: peripheral blood. Receptor source: a human donor in a cohort sampled during active COVID-19. The CDR3 runs from the conserved cysteine through the conserved F or W. A D gene is named only where the DNA matches it firmly. A row's size may be missing; if present it is once, few, many or a size class.

TRBV5-1	.	TRBJ1-1	.	TGCGCCAGCAGCCTGCGGGGGGGGGCTCCGCAGGTTGAAGCTTTCTTT	CASSLRGGAPQVEAFF
TRBV18	.	TRBJ2-2	.	TGTGCCAGCTCACCACTACGACAGGAGAACACCGGGGAGCTGTTTTTT	CASSPLRQENTGELFF
TRBV29-1	.	TRBJ1-1	few	TGCAGCTCCCGGACGGGATTGAACACTGAAGCTTTCTTT	CSSRTGLNTEAFF
TRBV5-4	TRBD2	TRBJ2-5	.	TGTGCCAGCAGCTTAGCGGGGTCACAAGAGACCCAGTACTTC	CASSLAGSQETQYF
TRBV4-1	.	TRBJ2-2	.	TGCGCCAGCAGCCACGGACAGCTATGGGGGCCCGGGGAGCTGTTTTTT	CASSHGQLWGPGELFF
TRBV3-1/TRBV3-2	TRBD1	TRBJ1-2	.	TGTGCCAGCAGCCAGGAGCACAGGGGTGTCTATGGCTACACCTTC	CASSQEHRGVYGYTF
TRBV28	TRBD1	TRBJ2-7	.	TGTGCCAGCAGCCCGGACAGGGGCTACGAGCAGTACTTC	CASSPDRGYEQYF
TRBV4-1	TRBD1	TRBJ1-2	.	TGCGCCAGCAGCCAAGAAATCCGGACAGGGAACGGCTACACCTTC	CASSQEIRTGNGYTF
TRBV5-6	.	TRBJ2-1	.	TGTGCCAGCAGCTTGGTATCGGATCTCGGAGGTAGCTCCTACAATGAGCAGTTCTTC	CASSLVSDLGGSSYNEQFF
TRBV9	TRBD2	TRBJ2-3	.	TGTGCCAGCAGCGTTTTGACTAGCGGGGAGGGCACAGATACGCAGTATTTT	CASSVLTSGEGTDTQYF
TRBV7-2	.	TRBJ1-6	.	TGTGCCAGCAGCTTAGAACGGCGGGTCGGGTCACCCCTCCACTTT	CASSLERRVGSPLHF
TRBV5-1	TRBD1	TRBJ1-4	.	TGCGCCAGCAGCTTTGGACAGGGGGCAACTAATGAAAAACTGTTTTTT	CASSFGQGATNEKLFF
TRBV3-1/TRBV3-2	.	TRBJ1-2	.	TGTGCCAGCAGCCAAGATAGAGGAGGCTATGGCTACACCTTC	CASSQDRGGYGYTF
TRBV7-2	.	TRBJ1-5	.	TGTGCCAGCAGCCTACAGGGTCGGGTGCAGCCCCAGCATTTT	CASSLQGRVQPQHF
TRBV9	TRBD2	TRBJ2-3	.	TGTGCCAGCAGCAAAATAGCGGGGGGCACAGATACGCAGTATTTT	CASSKIAGGTDTQYF
TRBV7-3	TRBD2	TRBJ2-1	once	TGTGCCAGCAGCCCCGGAAGCGGGGGCCCTTATGAGCAGTTCTTC	CASSPGSGGPYEQFF
TRBV4-3	TRBD2	TRBJ2-6	.	TGCGCCAGCAGCCACGTACTAGCGGGGAGCTCTGGGGCCAACGTCCTGACTTTC	CASSHVLAGSSGANVLTF
TRBV7-8	TRBD1	TRBJ2-7	.	TGTGCCAGCAGCGCCCGACAGGGGAACTACGAGCAGTACTTC	CASSARQGNYEQYF
TRBV7-7	TRBD2	TRBJ2-1	.	TGTGCTAGCAGCGTCCGGCCAGCAAGCGGGGTCAATGAGCAGTTCTTC	CASSVRPASGVNEQFF
TRBV7-2	.	TRBJ2-3	.	TGTGCCAGCAGCTTAGGGGCTCGGCGCACAGATACGCAGTATTTT	CASSLGARRTDTQYF
TRBV4-3	TRBD1	TRBJ2-5	.	TGCGCCAGCAGCCAAGACGTTGTACAGGGGGCGGGTAAAGAGACCCAGTACTTC	CASSQDVVQGAGKETQYF
TRBV10-3	.	TRBJ1-2	.	TGTGCCATCAGTGATAAACAGGGAGGGCACTATGGCTACACCTTC	CAISDKQGGHYGYTF
TRBV6-5	.	TRBJ2-7	.	TGTGCCAGCAGAGGGTCAGGGACATTCGAGCAGTACTTC	CASRGSGTFEQYF
TRBV9	.	TRBJ2-3	.	TGTGCCAGCAGCGTCCGGGATATTAACACAGATACGCAGTATTTT	CASSVRDINTDTQYF
TRBV2	.	TRBJ2-4	once	TGTGCCAGCGGCGGCGAAAACATTCAGTACTTC	CASGGENIQYF
TRBV4-2	TRBD2	TRBJ2-1	.	TGTGCCAGCAGCCAACTAACGGGGGGGCTAAATGAGCAGTTCTTC	CASSQLTGGLNEQFF
TRBV20-1	.	TRBJ1-2	.	TGCAGTGCTAGGGAGGGCTATGGCTACACCTTC	CSAREGYGYTF
TRBV5-1	.	TRBJ2-4	.	TGCGCCAGCAGCTTGGCGGGGGCCAAAAACATTCAGTACTTC	CASSLAGAKNIQYF
TRBV14	.	TRBJ1-1	.	TGTGCCAGCAGCCAGAGATTTCGGGGGACTGAAGCTTTCTTT	CASSQRFRGTEAFF
TRBV7-8	.	TRBJ2-2	.	TGTGCCAGCAGCAGACAGGCGAACACCGGGGAGCTGTTTTTT	CASSRQANTGELFF
TRBV6-5	TRBD2	TRBJ2-1	.	TGTGCCAGCCTGTTTCGGGGGGGACCCAATGAGCAGTTCTTC	CASLFRGGPNEQFF
TRBV11-1	.	TRBJ1-2	.	TGTGCCAGCAGCAAGGACAGCCTCCGGACCTTC	CASSKDSLRTF
TRBV7-9	.	TRBJ1-2	.	TGTGCCAGCAGCTTAGCGGCAGGGAATGGCTACACCTTC	CASSLAAGNGYTF
TRBV9	TRBD1	TRBJ1-4	.	TGTGCCAGCAGCGAACAGGGGGCGCGGAATGAAAAACTGTTTTTT	CASSEQGARNEKLFF
TRBV19	.	TRBJ1-2	.	TGTGCCAGTAGTATAGCAGGGGCTCATGGCTACACCTTC	CASSIAGAHGYTF
TRBV4-2	TRBD1	TRBJ2-2	.	TGTGCCAGCAGCTGGACAGGCATGAACACCGGGGAGCTGTTTTTT	CASSWTGMNTGELFF
TRBV11-2	.	TRBJ2-5	.	TGTGCCAGCAGCTTAGCCCCCGGGGTAGGACAAGAGACCCAGTACTTC	CASSLAPGVGQETQYF
TRBV5-6	.	TRBJ1-1	.	TGTGCCAGCAGCCCCCCGCAGGGCGGGGACACTGAAGCTTTCTTT	CASSPPQGGDTEAFF
TRBV5-1	TRBD1	TRBJ1-1	.	TGCGCCAGCAGCACGGACCCACAGGGGGCGGGGACTGAAGCTTTCTTT	CASSTDPQGAGTEAFF
TRBV7-3	.	TRBJ2-1	.	TGTGCCAGCAGTCCGATTCGGCGGGGAAAGAATGAGCAGTTCTTC	CASSPIRRGKNEQFF
TRBV7-2	.	TRBJ1-3	few	TGTGCCAGCAGCTTCGGGGGAACTGGAAACACCATATATTTT	CASSFGGTGNTIYF
TRBV5-6	TRBD2	TRBJ2-3	.	TGTGCCAGCAGCCTCGGGGTAGCGGGGGTCATAGATACGCAGTATTTT	CASSLGVAGVIDTQYF
TRBV11-2	.	TRBJ2-7	once	TGTGCCAGCAGCTTACTGGGCCAGGGGATTTACGAGCAGTACTTC	CASSLLGQGIYEQYF